This T cell receptor beta chain is from a study of PD-1 blockade in classical Hodgkin lymphoma. Within the sample, this clone is medium-sized. Between the trimmed V and J ends, which lost 0 bases and 0 bases, there was a span of 5 bases. CDR1 GTSNPN and CDR2 SVGIG come from the germline V gene (reference sequence). This CDR3 is 13 amino acids long. Every patient was affected by relapse after autologous stem cell transplantation, while exposure to brentuximab vedotin was not uniform. Here immunoSEQ multiplex PCR was the method, and the copy in TCRdb shows in-frame clones only, minus some. The sample lists some 50,000 clones; about three quarters were seen once.

This clonotype was sampled from a human donor with classical Hodgkin lymphoma. Sequenced here: peripheral blood mononuclear cells (PBMCs), sampled at baseline. The chain links TRBV30 to TRBJ1-1, with D unresolved. The CDR3 spells CAWSVQMNTEAFF. For the CDR3, the DNA is TGTGCCTGGAGTGTACAGATGAACACTGAAGCTTTCTTT. Based on the CDR3 plus reference TRBV30 and TRBJ1-1, the full variable domain is SQTIHQWPATLVQPVGSPLSLECTVEGTSNPNLYWYRQAAGRGLQLLFYSVGIGQISSEVPQNLSASRPQDRQFILSSKKLLLSDSGFYLCAWSVQMNTEAFFGQGTRLTVV.